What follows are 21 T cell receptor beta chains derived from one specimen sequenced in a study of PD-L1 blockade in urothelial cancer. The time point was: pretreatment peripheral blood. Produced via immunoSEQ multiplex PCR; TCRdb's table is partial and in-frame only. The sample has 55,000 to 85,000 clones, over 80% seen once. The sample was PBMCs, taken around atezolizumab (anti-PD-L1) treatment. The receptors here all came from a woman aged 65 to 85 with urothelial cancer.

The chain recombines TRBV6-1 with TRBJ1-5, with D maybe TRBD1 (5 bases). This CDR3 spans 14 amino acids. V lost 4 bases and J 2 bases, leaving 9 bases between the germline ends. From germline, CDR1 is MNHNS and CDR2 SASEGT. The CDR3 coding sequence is TGTGCCAGCAGTGTAGGGGTAGGCAATCAGCCCCAGCATTTT. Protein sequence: CASSVGVGNQPQHF.

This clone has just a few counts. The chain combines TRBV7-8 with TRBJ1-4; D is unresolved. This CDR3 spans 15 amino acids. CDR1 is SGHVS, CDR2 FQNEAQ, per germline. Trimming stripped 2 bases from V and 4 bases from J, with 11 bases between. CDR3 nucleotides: TGTGCCAGCAGCTTAAGACTCGGACTTAATGAAAAACTGTTTTTT. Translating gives CASSLRLGLNEKLFF.

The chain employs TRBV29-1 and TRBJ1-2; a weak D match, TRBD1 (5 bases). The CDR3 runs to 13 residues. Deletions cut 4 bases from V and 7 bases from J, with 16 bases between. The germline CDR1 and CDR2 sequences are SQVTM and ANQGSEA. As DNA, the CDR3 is TGCAGCGTTGCGCCAGGGTCGAGCTTTGGCTACACCTTC. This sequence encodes CSVAPGSSFGYTF.

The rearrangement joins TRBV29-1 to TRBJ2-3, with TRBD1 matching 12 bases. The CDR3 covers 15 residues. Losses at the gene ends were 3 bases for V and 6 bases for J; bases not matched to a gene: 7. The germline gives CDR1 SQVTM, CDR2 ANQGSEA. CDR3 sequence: CSVDTGTGGRDTQYF. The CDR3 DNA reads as TGCAGCGTTGACACCGGGACAGGGGGCCGGGATACGCAGTATTTT.

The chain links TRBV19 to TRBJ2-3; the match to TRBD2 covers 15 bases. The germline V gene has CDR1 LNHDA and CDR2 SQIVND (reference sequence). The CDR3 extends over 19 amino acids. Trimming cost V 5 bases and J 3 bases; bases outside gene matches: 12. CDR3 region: CASSVGLAGGRIGTDTQYF. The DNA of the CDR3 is TGTGCCAGTAGTGTGGGACTAGCGGGAGGTCGGATTGGAACAGATACGCAGTATTTT. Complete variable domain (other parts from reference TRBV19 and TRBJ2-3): DGGITQSPKYLFRKEGQNVTLSCEQNLNHDAMYWYRQDPGQGLRLIYYSQIVNDFQKGDIAEGYSVSREKKESFPLTVTSAQKNPTAFYLCASSVGLAGGRIGTDTQYFGPGTRLTVL.

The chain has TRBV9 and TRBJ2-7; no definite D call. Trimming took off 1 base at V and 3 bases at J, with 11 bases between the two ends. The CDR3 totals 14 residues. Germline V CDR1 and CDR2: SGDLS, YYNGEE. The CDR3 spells CASSVSSRNYEQYF. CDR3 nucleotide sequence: TGTGCCAGCAGCGTAAGTTCCAGGAACTACGAGCAGTACTTC.

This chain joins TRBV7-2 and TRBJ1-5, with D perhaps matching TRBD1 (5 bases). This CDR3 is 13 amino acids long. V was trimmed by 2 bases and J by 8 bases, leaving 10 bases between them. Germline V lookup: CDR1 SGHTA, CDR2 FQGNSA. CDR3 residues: CASSLQGWEPQHF. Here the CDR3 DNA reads TGTGCCAGCAGCTTACAGGGTTGGGAGCCCCAGCATTTT.

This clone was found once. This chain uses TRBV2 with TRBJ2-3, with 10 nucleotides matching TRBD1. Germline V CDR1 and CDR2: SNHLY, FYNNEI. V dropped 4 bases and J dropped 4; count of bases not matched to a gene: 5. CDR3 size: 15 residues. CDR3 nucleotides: TGTGCCAGCAGTGTTTGGACAGGGGGGGCAGATACGCAGTATTTT. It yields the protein CASSVWTGGADTQYF.

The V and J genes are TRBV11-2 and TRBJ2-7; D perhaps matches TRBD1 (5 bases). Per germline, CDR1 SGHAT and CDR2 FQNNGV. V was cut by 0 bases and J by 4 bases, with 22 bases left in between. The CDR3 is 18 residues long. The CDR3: CASSLDWGLYGRAYEQYF. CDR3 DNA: TGTGCCAGCAGCTTAGATTGGGGCCTATACGGACGGGCTTACGAGCAGTACTTC.

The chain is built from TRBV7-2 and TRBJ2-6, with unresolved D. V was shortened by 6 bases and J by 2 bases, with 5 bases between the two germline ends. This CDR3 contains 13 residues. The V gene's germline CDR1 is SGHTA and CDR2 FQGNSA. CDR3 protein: CASRVAGANVLTF. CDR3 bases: TGTGCCAGCAGGGTAGCTGGGGCCAACGTCCTGACTTTC.

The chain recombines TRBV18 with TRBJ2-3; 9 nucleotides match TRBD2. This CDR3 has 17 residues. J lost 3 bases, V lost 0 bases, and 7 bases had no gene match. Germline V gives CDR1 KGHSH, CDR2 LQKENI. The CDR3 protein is CASSPPLRGGLTDTQYF. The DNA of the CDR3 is TGTGCCAGCTCACCACCCTTGCGGGGGGGCTTGACAGATACGCAGTATTTT.

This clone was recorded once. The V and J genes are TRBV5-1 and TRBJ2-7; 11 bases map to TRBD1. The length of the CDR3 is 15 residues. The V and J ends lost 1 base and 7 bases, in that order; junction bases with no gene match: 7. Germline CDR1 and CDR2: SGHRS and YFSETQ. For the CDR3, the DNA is TGCGCCAGCAGCTTGCCCGGACAGGGGGCGCGTGAGCAGTACTTC. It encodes CASSLPGQGAREQYF.

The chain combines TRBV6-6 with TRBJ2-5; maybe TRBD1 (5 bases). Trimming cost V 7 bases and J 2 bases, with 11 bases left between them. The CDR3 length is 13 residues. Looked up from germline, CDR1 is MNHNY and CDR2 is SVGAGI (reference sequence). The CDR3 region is CASTRTWQETQYF. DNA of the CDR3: TGTGCCAGCACCCGGACATGGCAAGAGACCCAGTACTTC.

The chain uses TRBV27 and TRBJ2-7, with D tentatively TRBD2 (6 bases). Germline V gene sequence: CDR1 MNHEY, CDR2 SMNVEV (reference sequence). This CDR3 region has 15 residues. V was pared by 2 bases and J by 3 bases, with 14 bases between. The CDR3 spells CASSLIGGDIYEQYF. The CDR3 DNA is TGTGCCAGCAGTTTAATCGGGGGAGATATCTACGAGCAGTACTTC.

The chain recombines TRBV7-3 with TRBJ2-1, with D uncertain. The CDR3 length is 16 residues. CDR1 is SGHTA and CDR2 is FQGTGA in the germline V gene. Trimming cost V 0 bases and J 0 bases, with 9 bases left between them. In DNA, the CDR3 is TGTGCCAGCAGCTTAACGGCGCACAGCTCCTACAATGAGCAGTTCTTC. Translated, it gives CASSLTAHSSYNEQFF.

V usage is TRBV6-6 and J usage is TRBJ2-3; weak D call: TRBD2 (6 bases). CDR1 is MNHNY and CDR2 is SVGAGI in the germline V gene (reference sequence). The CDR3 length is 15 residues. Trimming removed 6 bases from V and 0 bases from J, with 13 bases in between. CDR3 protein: CASSRLGQSTDTQYF. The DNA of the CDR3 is TGTGCCAGCAGCAGACTAGGGCAAAGCACAGATACGCAGTATTTT.

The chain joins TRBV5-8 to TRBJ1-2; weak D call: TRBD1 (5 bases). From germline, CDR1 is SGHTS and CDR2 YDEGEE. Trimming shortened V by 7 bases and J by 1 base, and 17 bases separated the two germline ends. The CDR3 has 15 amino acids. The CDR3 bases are TGTGCCAGCTCTACGACAGCCGCCGATAACTATGGCTACACCTTC. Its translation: CASSTTAADNYGYTF.

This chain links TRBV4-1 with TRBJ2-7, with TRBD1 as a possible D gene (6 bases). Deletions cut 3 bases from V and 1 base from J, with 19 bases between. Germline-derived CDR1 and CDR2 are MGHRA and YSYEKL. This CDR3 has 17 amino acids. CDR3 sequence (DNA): TGCGCCAGCAGCCACCGATCGGACAGCTATCTTTCCTACGAGCAGTACTTC. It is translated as CASSHRSDSYLSYEQYF.

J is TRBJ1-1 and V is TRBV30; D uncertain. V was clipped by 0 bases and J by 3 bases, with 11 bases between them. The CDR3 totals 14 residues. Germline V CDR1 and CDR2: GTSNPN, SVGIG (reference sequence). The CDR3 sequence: CAWSVKPDYTEAFF. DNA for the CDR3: TGTGCCTGGAGTGTAAAGCCCGACTACACTGAAGCTTTCTTT. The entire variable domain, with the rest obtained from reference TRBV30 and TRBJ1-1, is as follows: SQTIHQWPATLVQPVGSPLSLECTVEGTSNPNLYWYRQAAGRGLQLLFYSVGIGQISSEVPQNLSASRPQDRQFILSSKKLLLSDSGFYLCAWSVKPDYTEAFFGQGTRLTVV.

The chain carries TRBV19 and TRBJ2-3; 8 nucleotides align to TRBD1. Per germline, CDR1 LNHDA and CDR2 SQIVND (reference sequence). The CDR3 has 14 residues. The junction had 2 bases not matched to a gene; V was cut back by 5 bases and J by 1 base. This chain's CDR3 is CASSPQGGTDTQYF. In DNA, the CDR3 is TGTGCCAGTAGTCCACAGGGGGGCACAGATACGCAGTATTTT.

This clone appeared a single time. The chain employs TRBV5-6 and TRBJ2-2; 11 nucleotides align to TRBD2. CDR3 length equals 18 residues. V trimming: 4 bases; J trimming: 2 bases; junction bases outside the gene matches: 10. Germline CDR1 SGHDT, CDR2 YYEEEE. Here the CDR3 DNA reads TGTGCCAGCAGCGCCTGGGGACTAGCGGAATTCAACACCGGGGAGCTGTTTTTT. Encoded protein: CASSAWGLAEFNTGELFF.